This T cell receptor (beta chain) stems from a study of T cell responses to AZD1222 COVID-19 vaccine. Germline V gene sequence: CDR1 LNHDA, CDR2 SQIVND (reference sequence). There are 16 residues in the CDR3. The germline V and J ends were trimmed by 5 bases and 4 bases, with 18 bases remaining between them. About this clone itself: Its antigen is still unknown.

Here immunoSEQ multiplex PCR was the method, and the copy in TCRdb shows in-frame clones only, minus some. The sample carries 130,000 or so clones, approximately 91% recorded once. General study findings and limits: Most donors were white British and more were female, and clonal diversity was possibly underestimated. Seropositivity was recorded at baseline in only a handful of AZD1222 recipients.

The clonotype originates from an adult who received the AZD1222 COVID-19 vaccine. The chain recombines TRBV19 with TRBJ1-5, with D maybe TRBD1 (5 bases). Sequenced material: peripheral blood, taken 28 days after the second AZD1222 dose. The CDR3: CASSGRRGLGNQPQHF. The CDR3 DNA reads TGTGCCAGTAGTGGGAGACGGGGCCTTGGAAATCAGCCCCAGCATTTT.